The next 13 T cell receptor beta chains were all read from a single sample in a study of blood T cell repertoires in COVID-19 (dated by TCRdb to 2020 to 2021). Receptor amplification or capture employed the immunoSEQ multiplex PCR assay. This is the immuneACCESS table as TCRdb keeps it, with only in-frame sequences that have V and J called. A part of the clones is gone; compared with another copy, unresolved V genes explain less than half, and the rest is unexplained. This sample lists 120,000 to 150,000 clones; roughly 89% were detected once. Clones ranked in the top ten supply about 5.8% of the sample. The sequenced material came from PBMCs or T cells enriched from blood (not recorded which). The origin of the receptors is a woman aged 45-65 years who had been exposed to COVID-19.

The CDR3 region is CASSSTRQGWNQPQHF. In DNA form, the CDR3 reads TGTGCCAGCAGTTCTACCCGACAGGGGTGGAATCAGCCCCAGCATTTT. The rearrangement joins TRBV6-2 or TRBV6-3 to TRBJ1-5; the match to TRBD1 covers 8 bases. The V segment lost 4 bases and the J segment 4 bases; nucleotides outside the gene matches: 9. This CDR3 contains 16 residues. Germline V gene data show CDR1 as MNHEY and CDR2 as SVGEGT.

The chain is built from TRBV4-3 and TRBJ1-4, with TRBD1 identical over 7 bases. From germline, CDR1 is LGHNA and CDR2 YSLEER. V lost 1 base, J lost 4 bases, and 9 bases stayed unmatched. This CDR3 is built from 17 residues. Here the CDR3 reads CASSQGGAGTVNEKLFF. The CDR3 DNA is TGCGCCAGCAGCCAAGGGGGAGCCGGGACAGTTAATGAAAAACTGTTTTTT.

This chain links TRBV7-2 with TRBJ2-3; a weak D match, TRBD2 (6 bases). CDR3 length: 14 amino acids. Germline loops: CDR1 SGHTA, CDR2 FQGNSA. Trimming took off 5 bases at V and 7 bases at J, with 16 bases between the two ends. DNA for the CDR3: TGTGCCAGCAGCGCCCGACTAGTAAGATATACGCAGTATTTT. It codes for CASSARLVRYTQYF.

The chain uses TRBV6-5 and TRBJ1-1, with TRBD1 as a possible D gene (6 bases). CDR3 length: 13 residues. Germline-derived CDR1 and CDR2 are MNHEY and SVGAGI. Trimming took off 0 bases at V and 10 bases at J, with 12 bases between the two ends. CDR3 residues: CASSYSGGLVAFF. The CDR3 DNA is TGTGCCAGCAGTTACTCGGGGGGGCTCGTAGCTTTCTTT.

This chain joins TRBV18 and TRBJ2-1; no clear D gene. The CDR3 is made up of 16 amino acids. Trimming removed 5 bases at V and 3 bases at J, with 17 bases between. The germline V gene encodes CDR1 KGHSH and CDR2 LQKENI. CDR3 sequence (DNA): TGTGCCAGCTCAATGCCCCGTGAGGCGTTCTACAATGAGCAGTTCTTC. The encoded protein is CASSMPREAFYNEQFF.

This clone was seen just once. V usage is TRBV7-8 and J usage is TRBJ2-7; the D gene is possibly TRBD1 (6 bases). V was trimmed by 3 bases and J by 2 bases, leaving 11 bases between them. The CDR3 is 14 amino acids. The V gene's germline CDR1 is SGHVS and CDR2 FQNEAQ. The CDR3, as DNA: TGTGCCAGCAGCTTGCAGGGGTACGCCTACGAGCAGTACTTC. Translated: CASSLQGYAYEQYF.

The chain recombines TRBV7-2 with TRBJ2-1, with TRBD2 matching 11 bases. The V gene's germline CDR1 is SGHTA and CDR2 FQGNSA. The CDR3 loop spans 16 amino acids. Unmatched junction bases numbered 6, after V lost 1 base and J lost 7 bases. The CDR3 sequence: CASSLGLAGSRNEQFF. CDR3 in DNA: TGTGCCAGCAGCTTAGGACTAGCGGGGAGCAGAAATGAGCAGTTCTTC.

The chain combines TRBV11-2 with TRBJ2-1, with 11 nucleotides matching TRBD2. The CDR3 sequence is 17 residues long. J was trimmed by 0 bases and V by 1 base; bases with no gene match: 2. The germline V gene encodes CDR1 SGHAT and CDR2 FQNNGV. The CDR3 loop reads CASSLVTSGSSYNEQFF. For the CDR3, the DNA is TGTGCCAGCAGCTTAGTAACTAGCGGGAGCTCCTACAATGAGCAGTTCTTC.

The CDR3: CASSVAGTGGGGAFF. DNA for the CDR3: TGTGCCAGCAGTGTCGCCGGGACAGGGGGCGGAGGAGCTTTCTTT. The V call is TRBV25-1, the J call TRBJ1-1; 12 positions agree with TRBD1. J gave up 10 bases and V 4 bases, and 10 bases lay outside the gene matches. CDR3 length: 15 residues. Germline V lookup: CDR1 MGHDK, CDR2 SYGVNS.

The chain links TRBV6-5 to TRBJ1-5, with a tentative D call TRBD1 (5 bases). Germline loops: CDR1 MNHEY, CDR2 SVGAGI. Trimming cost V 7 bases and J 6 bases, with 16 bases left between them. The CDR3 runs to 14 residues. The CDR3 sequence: CASMGLQGFQPQHF. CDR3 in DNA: TGTGCCAGCATGGGTCTTCAGGGTTTTCAGCCCCAGCATTTT.

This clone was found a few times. CDR3 coding DNA: TGTGCCAGCAGTTTCGTACAGGGGGCGAATCAGCCCCAGCATTTT. It is translated as CASSFVQGANQPQHF. The rearrangement uses TRBV28 and TRBJ1-5; 9 positions agree with TRBD1. V was clipped by 3 bases and J by 4 bases; unmatched bases: 4. Per the germline V gene, CDR1 is MDHEN and CDR2 is SYDVKM. This CDR3 has 15 residues. The full variable domain, in which reference TRBV28 and TRBJ1-5 provide the parts outside the CDR3, is DVKVTQSSRYLVKRTGEKVFLECVQDMDHENMFWYRQDPGLGLRLIYFSYDVKMKEKGDIPEGYSVSREKKERFSLILESASTNQTSMYLCASSFVQGANQPQHFGDGTRLSIL.

CDR3 region: CASSLAGEPYQPQHF. The CDR3 region has the DNA TGCGCCAGCAGCTTGGCGGGTGAACCCTATCAGCCCCAGCATTTT. This chain uses TRBV5-1 with TRBJ1-5; D is ambiguous. CDR3 length: 15 amino acids. The germline gives CDR1 SGHRS, CDR2 YFSETQ. Trimming stripped 0 bases from V and 5 bases from J, with 12 bases between. Full variable domain (outside the CDR3, taken from reference TRBV5-1 and TRBJ1-5): KAGVTQTPRYLIKTRGQQVTLSCSPISGHRSVSWYQQTPGQGLQFLFEYFSETQRNKGNFPGRFSGRQFSNSRSEMNVSTLELGDSALYLCASSLAGEPYQPQHFGDGTRLSIL.

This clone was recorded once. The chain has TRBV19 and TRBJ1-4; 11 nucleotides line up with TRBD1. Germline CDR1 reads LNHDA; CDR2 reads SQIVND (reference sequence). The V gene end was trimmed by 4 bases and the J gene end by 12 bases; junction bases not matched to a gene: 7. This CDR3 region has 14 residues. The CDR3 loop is CASSTGTGGSELFF. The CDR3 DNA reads TGTGCCAGTAGTACGGGGACAGGGGGATCGGAACTGTTTTTT.